This T cell receptor beta chain came from a study of spatial heterogeneity in lung cancer. Study details: There were, on average, more than eight raw-read appearances for each unique TCR and UMI combination. General study points: The appearance of ubiquitous expanded tumor TCRs in blood was greater at resection than follow-up.

The study tagged each TCR cDNA molecule with a unique molecular identifier. TCRdb fed the 5' RACE reads into MiXCR, producing one record per CDR3 protein. The table lists more than 7,500 distinct CDR3 sequences, roughly 4.5% of them singletons, with approximately 30% in the top ten. Time point specified: sample taken at primary tumor resection. Sequencing of whole RNA from tumor, nontumor lung or frozen PBMC involved no sorting. This clonotype occurred many times. The antigen is undetermined. This beta chain is a stray sequence in a library constructed for alpha chains; its clone size is not meaningful. The CDR3 contains 16 residues. V lost 1 base and J lost 5; bases outside the gene matches: 9. Per the germline V gene, CDR1 is SGHTA and CDR2 is FQGNSA.

This clonotype was obtained from a male donor with early-stage non-small cell lung cancer. The chain employs TRBV7-2 and TRBJ2-5, with 8 bases that match TRBD2. Sequences were derived from PBMCs, sampled at surgery. The CDR3 spells CASSLDGGALTETQYF. The CDR3 bases are TGTGCCAGCAGCTTAGACGGGGGGGCCTTGACGGAGACCCAGTACTTC.